This T cell receptor (beta chain) was retrieved from a study of naive and memory T cell subsets. Study conclusions and caveats: In CD4 and CD8 cells, diversity dropped from naive through EMRA.

CD4 T cells were positively selected, then CD8 T cells from the CD4-negative fraction. Two oligonucleotides, mixed equimolar, formed the beta constant-region primer covering TRBC1 and TRBC2. A single record per CDR3 protein comes from TCRdb applying MiXCR to the UMI-ligation and nested PCR reads. The sample includes 19,000 or so distinct CDR3 sequences, about 10% of them seen just once. This clonotype was seen ten or more times. Its antigen is currently unknown. V was clipped by 6 bases and J by 5 bases; unmatched bases: 9. Per germline, CDR1 MNHNY and CDR2 SVGAGI (reference sequence). The CDR3 runs 14 residues.

Sequenced sample: central memory CD8+ T cells from blood. The sequence derives from a human donor in good health. V gene TRBV6-6 combines with J gene TRBJ2-5; 7 bases agree with TRBD2. CDR3 loop: CASRGGERVETQYF. DNA of the CDR3: TGTGCCAGCAGGGGAGGGGAACGGGTGGAGACCCAGTACTTC.